The 18 T cell receptor beta chains given below trace back to one sample, sequenced in a study of post-analysis software for immune sequencing data. Study-wide points: In patients, TRBV5-6, TRBV5-1 and TRBV20-1 belonged to roughly five TRBV segments found more frequently than in controls.

Each TCR beta cDNA library carried unique molecular identifiers. TCRdb reanalysed the PCR reads using MiXCR and keeps one entry per CDR3 protein. The data show about 400,000 distinct CDR3 sequences, with less than 35% seen just once and 13% held by the top ten. Their antigen targets remain unknown. The sequencing sample was made of blood. The receptors were sampled from a girl aged 5 to 17 with multiple sclerosis.

The V call is TRBV5-5, the J call TRBJ2-7, with a tentative D call TRBD1 (5 bases). The CDR3 runs to 14 residues. In germline, CDR1 is SGHKS, CDR2 YYEKEE (reference sequence). The germline V and J ends were trimmed by 2 bases and 1 base, with 10 bases remaining between them. The CDR3 reads CASSFPRQSYEQYF. CDR3 nucleotide sequence: TGTGCCAGCAGCTTTCCGAGACAGTCCTACGAGCAGTACTTC.

The rearrangement links TRBV5-1 to TRBJ1-2; no firm D call. The CDR3 is 14 amino acids. Germline V gene lookup returns CDR1 SGHRS and CDR2 YFSETQ. Trimming shortened V by 0 bases and J by 4 bases, and 10 bases separated the two germline ends. This CDR3 is CASSLEESIYGYTF. In nucleotides, the CDR3 is TGCGCCAGCAGCTTGGAAGAGTCGATCTATGGCTACACCTTC. Together with reference TRBV5-1 and TRBJ1-2, the CDR3 gives the full variable domain: KAGVTQTPRYLIKTRGQQVTLSCSPISGHRSVSWYQQTPGQGLQFLFEYFSETQRNKGNFPGRFSGRQFSNSRSEMNVSTLELGDSALYLCASSLEESIYGYTFGSGTRLTVV.

This sequence joins TRBV9 and TRBJ1-1; no reliable D call. The V and J ends lost 4 bases and 4 bases respectively, with 11 bases between them. CDR3 length equals 13 residues. Germline CDR1 reads SGDLS; CDR2 reads YYNGEE. CDR3 region: CASSILPGTEAFF. DNA of the CDR3: TGTGCCAGCAGCATCCTACCAGGCACTGAAGCTTTCTTT.

The rearrangement uses TRBV13 and TRBJ1-1, with D unclear. This CDR3 is built from 14 residues. Germline loops: CDR1 PRHDT, CDR2 FYEKMQ (reference sequence). V dropped 2 bases and J dropped 6 bases, with 13 bases sitting between them. In DNA, the CDR3 is TGTGCCAGCAGCTTATTTAGAACTCCAGCTGAAGCTTTCTTT. It codes for CASSLFRTPAEAFF.

The chain carries TRBV19 and TRBJ1-1, with D perhaps matching TRBD1 (6 bases). CDR1 and CDR2 (germline): LNHDA, SQIVND (reference sequence). V lost 3 bases and J 1 base, leaving 12 bases between the germline ends. The CDR3 sequence is 15 residues long. The CDR3 DNA sequence: TGTGCCAGTAGTATGGGGGCAGGAACGAACACTGAAGCTTTCTTT. Its translation: CASSMGAGTNTEAFF.

V is TRBV6-2 or TRBV6-3 and J is TRBJ2-1, with 8 positions matching TRBD1. Losses at the gene ends were 6 bases for V and 6 bases for J; bases not matched to a gene: 7. CDR1 and CDR2 from the germline V gene are MNHEY and SVGEGT. The CDR3 is made up of 14 amino acids. The CDR3 region has the DNA TGTGCCAGCAGGAAAACAGGGGGACGCAATGAGCAGTTCTTC. It specifies CASRKTGGRNEQFF.

The chain has TRBV12-3 or TRBV12-4 and TRBJ2-3, with 8 bases matching TRBD2. CDR3 length: 15 amino acids. After removal of 5 bases from V and 4 bases from J, the junction contained 8 bases not matched to a gene. In DNA form, the CDR3 reads TGTGCCAGCAGTGGGCGGGGGGAGGGTCCAGATACGCAGTATTTT. Encoded protein: CASSGRGEGPDTQYF.

This clonotype showed up just a few times. J is TRBJ2-4 and V is TRBV6-4; D assignment may be TRBD1 or TRBD2 (7 bases each). With 11 bases removed from V and 1 base from J, the gap between germline ends came to 15 bases. CDR1 and CDR2 from the germline V gene are MRHNA and SNTAGT. This CDR3 has 14 residues. The CDR3 here is CAPGGGRAKNIQYF. The CDR3 nucleotides are TGTGCCCCAGGGGGGGGGCGTGCCAAAAACATTCAGTACTTC.

Only a few counts were recorded for this clonotype. This chain connects TRBV6-6 to TRBJ2-1; D ambiguous. Trimming took off 1 base at V and 6 bases at J, with 10 bases between the two ends. Germline V gene sequence: CDR1 MNHNY, CDR2 SVGAGI (reference sequence). The CDR3 has 14 amino acids. The CDR3 nucleotides read TGTGCCAGCAGTTACTTCCCGACAACCAATGAGCAGTTCTTC. Amino acids: CASSYFPTTNEQFF.

The chain is built from TRBV5-1 and TRBJ2-1, with TRBD2 as a possible D gene (7 bases). CDR1 SGHRS and CDR2 YFSETQ come from the germline V gene. This CDR3 is 15 amino acids long. Trimming shortened V by 0 bases and J by 3 bases, and 10 bases separated the two germline ends. CDR3 residues: CASSLAGGYYNEQFF. Written as DNA, the CDR3 is TGCGCCAGCAGCTTGGCGGGGGGCTACTACAATGAGCAGTTCTTC. Full variable domain (outside the CDR3, taken from reference TRBV5-1 and TRBJ2-1): KAGVTQTPRYLIKTRGQQVTLSCSPISGHRSVSWYQQTPGQGLQFLFEYFSETQRNKGNFPGRFSGRQFSNSRSEMNVSTLELGDSALYLCASSLAGGYYNEQFFGPGTRLTVL.

This sequence joins TRBV10-3 and TRBJ2-1; 8 nucleotides match TRBD2. Trimming took 2 bases from V and 2 from J; bases not matched to a gene: 8. The CDR3 is 17 amino acids. In germline, CDR1 is ENHRY, CDR2 SYGVKD. As DNA, the CDR3 is TGTGCCATCAGTGAGCCGATAGCGGGGCTGGCCTACAATGAGCAGTTCTTC. Residues: CAISEPIAGLAYNEQFF.

The genes are TRBV29-1 and TRBJ2-3, with TRBD1 matching 9 bases. Germline lookup yields CDR1 SQVTM and CDR2 ANQGSEA. The V segment lost 2 bases and the J segment 6 bases; nucleotides outside the gene matches: 15. The length of the CDR3 is 17 residues. The CDR3 is CSVEPRADTGGADTQYF. As DNA, the CDR3 is TGCAGCGTTGAACCCCGAGCGGACACAGGGGGCGCGGATACGCAGTATTTT.

This clonotype has just one count. At one of its ends the junction is not consistent with the germline gene, which may arise from a read error. V gene TRBV7-2 combines with J gene TRBJ2-5; 9 positions match TRBD2. The germline gives CDR1 SGHTA, CDR2 FQGNSA. This CDR3 has 15 amino acids. The CDR3 DNA is TGTGCCGGCAGCTTACAGCGGGGGGCGGGGGAGACCCAGTACTTC. It yields the protein CAGSLQRGAGETQYF.

This clonotype was observed a handful of times. This sequence joins TRBV20-1 and TRBJ1-1; D not resolved. Per the germline V gene, CDR1 is DFQATT and CDR2 is SNEGSKA (reference sequence). This CDR3 is built from 10 residues. The V end was cut by 6 bases, the J end by 1 base, with 3 bases between. The CDR3, as DNA: TGCAGTGCCTCGAACACTGAAGCTTTCTTT. It is translated as CSASNTEAFF.

This clonotype was recorded many times. The J gene is TRBJ2-4, the V gene TRBV4-1, with D hard to call. The CDR3 spans 15 residues. Germline assignment: CDR1 MGHRA and CDR2 YSYEKL. The V end lost 0 bases, the J end lost 0 bases, and 6 bases lay between the germline ends. This chain's CDR3 is CASSQESRAKNIQYF. In DNA form, the CDR3 reads TGCGCCAGCAGCCAAGAATCCCGAGCCAAAAACATTCAGTACTTC.

V usage is TRBV29-1 and J usage is TRBJ1-5; TRBD1 agrees at 9 bases. Trimming cost V 4 bases and J 6 bases; bases outside gene matches: 7. The V gene's germline CDR1 is SQVTM and CDR2 ANQGSEA. CDR3 length equals 14 residues. CDR3: CSVGGQGRRQPQHF. CDR3 DNA sequence: TGCAGCGTTGGAGGACAGGGGAGGCGTCAGCCCCAGCATTTT.

There are a few counts of this clonotype. The chain carries TRBV4-1 and TRBJ2-1, with 9 bases identical to TRBD1. CDR3 size: 16 residues. From germline, CDR1 is MGHRA and CDR2 YSYEKL. Germline trimming cut 2 bases from V and 8 bases from J; bases unmatched to any gene: 10. The CDR3 here is CASSQLGQGSAHEQFF. CDR3 sequence (DNA): TGCGCCAGCAGCCAACTCGGACAGGGGTCGGCGCATGAGCAGTTCTTC.

This CDR3 is CASSQDPGLGETQYF. The CDR3 coding sequence is TGCGCCAGCAGCCAAGATCCGGGACTAGGAGAGACCCAGTACTTC. V usage is TRBV4-1 and J usage is TRBJ2-5; 8 nucleotides align to TRBD2. The germline V gene encodes CDR1 MGHRA and CDR2 YSYEKL. With 0 bases clipped from V and 4 bases from J, the junction kept 4 bases outside the gene matches. The CDR3 consists of 15 residues.